These 25 T cell receptor beta chains came from one sample sequenced in a study of post-analysis software for immune sequencing data. Their antigen targets remain unknown. Whole-study results and caveats: Elevated frequency relative to controls characterized several TRBV segments in patients, TRBV5-6, TRBV5-1 and TRBV20-1 among them.

Unique-molecular-identifier-tagged TCR beta cDNA libraries were used. TCRdb recomputed calls from the PCR reads with MiXCR, one row per CDR3 protein. In the table there are about 770,000 distinct CDR3 sequences, about 45% of which are singletons. Specimen: blood. The receptors stem from a girl between 5 and 17 years old with multiple sclerosis.

The genes are TRBV20-1 and TRBJ1-5; D unclear. V was pared by 6 bases and J by 1 base, with 10 bases between. This CDR3 contains 13 residues. In germline, CDR1 is DFQATT, CDR2 SNEGSKA (reference sequence). CDR3: CSAVSESNQPQHF. CDR3 in DNA: TGCAGTGCAGTTTCCGAAAGCAATCAGCCCCAGCATTTT.

The J gene is TRBJ2-7, the V gene TRBV7-8; either TRBD1 or TRBD2 may fit D (5 bases each). The CDR3 loop spans 16 amino acids. Germline V gives CDR1 SGHVS, CDR2 FQNEAQ. Trimming removed 5 bases from V and 0 bases from J, with 17 bases in between. CDR3 loop: CASSPPLGELSYEQYF. CDR3 DNA: TGTGCCAGCAGCCCCCCCCTGGGGGAACTCTCCTACGAGCAGTACTTC.

The rearrangement joins TRBV28 to TRBJ1-5; D is undetermined. Germline CDR1 and CDR2: MDHEN and SYDVKM. With 3 bases removed from V and 1 base from J, the gap between germline ends came to 10 bases. The CDR3 sequence is 15 residues long. CDR3 residues: CASSFLGLSNQPQHF. CDR3 DNA: TGTGCCAGCAGTTTCTTAGGGTTGAGCAATCAGCCCCAGCATTTT.

CDR3 amino acids: CSAAWGEKLFF. The CDR3 coding sequence is TGCAGTGCAGCCTGGGGTGAAAAACTGTTTTTT. The chain uses TRBV20-1 and TRBJ1-4; the D is unclear. Trimming shortened V by 6 bases and J by 7 bases, and 9 bases separated the two germline ends. The CDR3 covers 11 residues. CDR1 and CDR2 from the germline V gene are DFQATT and SNEGSKA (reference sequence).

The V and J genes are TRBV5-1 and TRBJ1-2; possible D gene TRBD1, 5 bases. The CDR3 extends over 15 amino acids. The germline V gene has CDR1 SGHRS and CDR2 YFSETQ. V lost 4 bases, J lost 0 bases, and 13 bases lay in between. The CDR3 nucleotides read TGCGCCAGCAGCGGCGGGACCCAAGCTAACTATGGCTACACCTTC. Translation gives CASSGGTQANYGYTF.

This clonotype turned up a few times. J is TRBJ2-7 and V is TRBV11-2, with a possible D match to TRBD2 (5 bases). The germline V and J ends were trimmed by 4 bases and 3 bases, with 10 bases remaining between them. This CDR3 region has 13 residues. The germline V gene encodes CDR1 SGHAT and CDR2 FQNNGV. The CDR3, as DNA: TGTGCCAGCAGCTCTCCCCGGGACTACGAGCAGTACTTC. Translated: CASSSPRDYEQYF.

This clonotype has a handful of counts. This chain links TRBV6-1 with TRBJ2-5; D unresolved. V lost 7 bases to trimming and J lost 7 bases, with 16 bases between them. Germline V gene data show CDR1 as MNHNS and CDR2 as SASEGT. CDR3 size: 13 residues. CDR3 loop: CASTLDGLGTQYF. The CDR3 DNA reads as TGTGCCAGCACCCTGGACGGTTTGGGGACCCAGTACTTC.

The J gene is TRBJ2-6, the V gene TRBV7-8, with TRBD2 as a possible D gene (5 bases). This CDR3 region has 16 residues. Between the trimmed V and J ends, which lost 5 bases and 3 bases, there was a span of 14 bases. Germline CDR1 is SGHVS and CDR2 is FQNEAQ. The CDR3, as DNA: TGTGCCAGCAGCCCCAACAGCGGAGGTGGGGCCAACGTCCTGACTTTC. Residues: CASSPNSGGGANVLTF.

The chain is built from TRBV7-3 and TRBJ2-1; 10 bases are a match to TRBD2. The CDR3 covers 13 residues. V was clipped by 5 bases and J by 9 bases; unmatched bases: 4. CDR1 SGHTA and CDR2 FQGTGA come from the germline V gene. CDR3 DNA: TGTGCCAGCAGCGGGACTAGCGCGGGTGAGCAGTTCTTC. Translating it yields CASSGTSAGEQFF.

The genes are TRBV12-3 or TRBV12-4 and TRBJ2-2; possibly TRBD1 for D (5 bases). The CDR3 runs 13 residues. The V end lost 4 bases, the J end lost 6 bases, and 9 bases lay between the germline ends. CDR3 in DNA: TGTGCCAGCAGTTACAAGGGGCCCGGGGAGCTGTTTTTT. Protein: CASSYKGPGELFF.

The chain couples TRBV6-6 to TRBJ1-2, with D tentatively TRBD1 (6 bases). This CDR3 contains 16 residues. Trimming removed 7 bases from V and 1 base from J, with 19 bases in between. Germline V gene lookup returns CDR1 MNHNY and CDR2 SVGAGI (reference sequence). CDR3 loop: CASTDFGGRYNYGYTF. The CDR3 coding sequence is TGTGCCAGCACCGATTTCGGGGGCAGATATAACTATGGCTACACCTTC.

This rearrangement joins TRBV15 to TRBJ2-3, with D possibly matching TRBD2 (6 bases). The CDR3 is 15 residues long. Per germline, CDR1 LNHNV and CDR2 YYDKDF (reference sequence). V lost 0 bases and J lost 5, with 12 bases in between. The CDR3 nucleotides read TGTGCCACCAGCAGAGATGGCGGCGGGGTAGATACGCAGTATTTT. Translation: CATSRDGGGVDTQYF.

The V and J genes are TRBV6-2 or TRBV6-3 and TRBJ1-5; the D gene is possibly TRBD1 (6 bases). CDR1 MNHEY and CDR2 SVGEGT come from the germline V gene. This CDR3 spans 15 amino acids. V was cut by 5 bases and J by 0 bases, with 11 bases left in between. The CDR3 loop is CASSRAGASNQPQHF. In nucleotides, the CDR3 is TGTGCCAGCAGTCGAGCAGGGGCTAGCAATCAGCCCCAGCATTTT.

The J gene is TRBJ2-3, the V gene TRBV14; D unclear. The CDR3 has 14 amino acids. V lost 0 bases, J lost 5 bases, and 9 bases lay in between. In germline, CDR1 is SGHDN, CDR2 FVKESK. CDR3 region: CASSQDRGGDTQYF. The CDR3 nucleotides read TGTGCCAGCAGCCAAGATCGCGGTGGAGATACGCAGTATTTT. The full variable domain, in which reference TRBV14 and TRBJ2-3 provide the parts outside the CDR3, is EAGVTQFPSHSVIEKGQTVTLRCDPISGHDNLYWYRRVMGKEIKFLLHFVKESKQDESGMPNNRFLAERTGGTYSTLKVQPAELEDSGVYFCASSQDRGGDTQYFGPGTRLTVL.

This sequence joins TRBV4-3 and TRBJ2-1, with D perhaps TRBD2 (5 bases). V was cut by 4 bases and J by 5 bases, with 9 bases left in between. The CDR3 contains 13 residues. Looked up from germline, CDR1 is LGHNA and CDR2 is YSLEER. This chain's CDR3 is CASSPELDNEQFF. The CDR3 region has the DNA TGCGCCAGCAGCCCCGAACTAGACAATGAGCAGTTCTTC.

A note on this clonotype: It is likely a read error, because the conserved phenylalanine at the end of the CDR3 is missing. CDR3 in amino acids: CSVVTSGRTDTQYC. The CDR3 nucleotides read TGCAGCGTTGTGACTAGCGGGCGAACAGATACGCAGTATTGT. The rearrangement uses TRBV29-1 and TRBJ2-3; 10 bases fit TRBD2. The CDR3 sequence is 14 residues long. After removal of 4 bases from V and 3 bases from J, the junction contained 4 bases not matched to a gene. From germline, CDR1 is SQVTM and CDR2 ANQGSEA.

V usage is TRBV5-6 and J usage is TRBJ1-2, with D perhaps matching TRBD1 (5 bases). Trimming stripped 4 bases from V and 5 bases from J, with 15 bases between. The CDR3 totals 14 residues. Germline V lookup: CDR1 SGHDT, CDR2 YYEEEE. The CDR3 is CASSPTGVPYGYTF. CDR3 sequence (DNA): TGTGCCAGCAGCCCGACGGGGGTGCCTTATGGCTACACCTTC.

V usage is TRBV25-1 and J usage is TRBJ1-2; the D gene is possibly TRBD1 (5 bases). The V and J ends lost 3 bases and 3 bases respectively, with 14 bases between them. The germline V gene has CDR1 MGHDK and CDR2 SYGVNS. The CDR3 sequence is 15 residues long. CDR3 in amino acids: CASSENRPIDYGYTF. CDR3 bases: TGTGCCAGCAGTGAGAACAGGCCGATAGACTATGGCTACACCTTC.

This clonotype was counted ten times or more. The DNA of the CDR3 is TGCAGCGTTGTTCCTGGGGGGGAGAGGGACGAGCAGTACTTC. The encoded protein is CSVVPGGERDEQYF. The chain carries TRBV29-1 and TRBJ2-7, with 7 bases aligning to TRBD2. Germline CDR1 is SQVTM and CDR2 is ANQGSEA. The CDR3 has 14 amino acids. The V gene end was trimmed by 4 bases and the J gene end by 5 bases; junction bases not matched to a gene: 11.

This chain links TRBV20-1 with TRBJ2-1, with 10 bases matching TRBD2. CDR3 size: 15 residues. Germline CDR1 DFQATT, CDR2 SNEGSKA (reference sequence). V shed 3 bases, J shed 2 bases, and the junction held 4 bases outside the gene matches. The CDR3 loop is CSASSTSGAYNEQFF. CDR3 sequence (DNA): TGCAGTGCTAGTAGTACTAGCGGGGCCTACAATGAGCAGTTCTTC.

The chain couples TRBV7-9 to TRBJ1-2; D remains unclear. Germline V gene lookup returns CDR1 SEHNR and CDR2 FQNEAQ (reference sequence). V was pared by 1 base and J by 4 bases, with 7 bases between. CDR3 length equals 13 residues. The CDR3 coding sequence is TGTGCCAGCAGCTTAGAGTCCGTCTATGGCTACACCTTC. Residues: CASSLESVYGYTF.

The chain recombines TRBV4-1 with TRBJ2-7; D gene uncertain. Per the germline V gene, CDR1 is MGHRA and CDR2 is YSYEKL. The CDR3 totals 12 residues. V lost 4 bases and J 5 bases, leaving 9 bases between the germline ends. CDR3 region: CASSPDGDEQYF. In DNA, the CDR3 is TGCGCCAGCAGCCCCGACGGAGACGAGCAGTACTTC.

The DNA for the CDR3 is TGTGCCATCAGTGAGCGAGGTTCGAATCAGCCCCAGCATTTT. As protein: CAISERGSNQPQHF. This chain uses TRBV10-3 with TRBJ1-5, with D unclear. This CDR3 has 14 amino acids. Germline CDR1 reads ENHRY; CDR2 reads SYGVKD. The germline V and J ends were trimmed by 2 bases and 4 bases, with 9 bases remaining between them.

The chain employs TRBV29-1 and TRBJ1-4; D perhaps matches TRBD1 (5 bases). V was shortened by 4 bases and J by 6 bases, with 9 bases between the two germline ends. The germline V gene encodes CDR1 SQVTM and CDR2 ANQGSEA. CDR3 length: 12 residues. DNA of the CDR3: TGCAGCGTTGTTTCGACAGATGAAAAACTGTTTTTT. Its protein product is CSVVSTDEKLFF.

The V gene is TRBV5-1, the J gene TRBJ2-7; D uncertain. Trimming took 4 bases from V and 3 from J, leaving 14 bases between them. Germline V gene sequence: CDR1 SGHRS, CDR2 YFSETQ. CDR3 length: 14 amino acids. CDR3 bases: TGCGCCAGCAGCCCGCAGGCACAAGACTACGAGCAGTACTTC. Residues: CASSPQAQDYEQYF.